The present T cell receptor (beta chain) was sequenced within a study of type 1 regulatory T cells. As for the study in general: T-allo10 is a Tr1-enriched, alloantigen-specific CD4 T cell product made in vitro.

In this sample, this clonotype turned up a few times. Its antigen is as yet unknown. The CDR3 loop spans 16 amino acids. The V end was cut by 0 bases, the J end by 4 bases, with 16 bases between. Germline V CDR1 and CDR2: DFQATT, SNEGSKA (reference sequence). MiXCR, run by TCRdb on the reads, gives a single entry per CDR3 protein. Found here are about 71,000 distinct CDR3 sequences, more than 20% of them singletons; the top ten hold more than 7.5%. Study conclusions and caveats: Type 1 regulatory T cells had a more restricted TCR repertoire than non-type 1 regulatory T cells.

This chain connects TRBV20-1 to TRBJ2-1; D is undetermined. This TCR was recovered from a human donor in good health. Sequences were obtained from cultured type 1 regulatory T (Tr1) cells, either the whole culture or a sorted fraction (not recorded which). Written as DNA, the CDR3 is TGCAGTGCTAGAGACGTGGTTATGGGGATTTACAATGAGCAGTTCTTC. The encoded protein is CSARDVVMGIYNEQFF.